These 19 T cell receptor beta chains came from one sample sequenced in a study of cytomegalovirus exposure and HLA in healthy donors. The PCR used 60 Vbeta and 13 Jbeta primers. TCRdb's table, derived via immunoSEQ multiplex PCR, lists solely in-frame clones and lacks some. The sample shows more than 95,000 clones, roughly a tenth of them seen only once. The sample comprised PBMCs. Receptors originate from a man younger than 40 in good health and CMV-seronegative.

V gene TRBV15 combines with J gene TRBJ2-6, with a weak D call TRBD1 (5 bases). The CDR3 contains 17 residues. Per germline, CDR1 LNHNV and CDR2 YYDKDF (reference sequence). Trimming shortened V by 1 base and J by 0 bases, and 10 bases separated the two germline ends. The CDR3 DNA reads as TGTGCCACCAGCAGAGTGGGCAGGGACTCTGGGGCCAACGTCCTGACTTTC. Its protein product is CATSRVGRDSGANVLTF.

The rearrangement joins TRBV11-2 to TRBJ2-7, with D hard to call. This CDR3 has 14 residues. The germline V and J ends were trimmed by 0 bases and 4 bases, with 10 bases remaining between them. The germline V gene encodes CDR1 SGHAT and CDR2 FQNNGV. The CDR3 protein is CASSLDELVYEQYF. The CDR3 region has the DNA TGTGCCAGCAGCTTAGATGAGCTTGTTTACGAGCAGTACTTC.

This rearrangement joins TRBV30 to TRBJ2-5; tentatively, D is TRBD1 (6 bases). The CDR3 runs to 16 residues. The germline gives CDR1 GTSNPN, CDR2 SVGIG (reference sequence). V was trimmed by 4 bases and J by 1 base, leaving 19 bases between them. This CDR3 is CAWTAQGPQFQETQYF. CDR3 in DNA: TGTGCCTGGACCGCACAGGGTCCTCAATTCCAAGAGACCCAGTACTTC.

V gene TRBV6-5 combines with J gene TRBJ2-1; 11 bases are shared with TRBD2. With 2 bases clipped from V and 7 bases from J, the junction kept 7 bases outside the gene matches. This CDR3 has 16 amino acids. Germline assignment: CDR1 MNHEY and CDR2 SVGAGI. The CDR3 sequence: CASSYGTSGSLNEQFF. In DNA form, the CDR3 reads TGTGCCAGCAGTTACGGTACTAGCGGGAGTTTAAATGAGCAGTTCTTC.

The J gene is TRBJ1-2, the V gene TRBV5-4, with D maybe TRBD1 (5 bases). This CDR3 contains 15 residues. Germline V gives CDR1 SGHNT, CDR2 YYREEE (reference sequence). The V gene lost 4 bases and the J gene lost 3 bases, with 16 bases spanning the gap. The CDR3 here is CASSPGGVPHYGYTF. In DNA, the CDR3 is TGTGCCAGCAGCCCGGGAGGGGTGCCCCACTATGGCTACACCTTC.

The chain combines TRBV9 with TRBJ1-4, with D possibly being TRBD1 (5 bases). Per the germline V gene, CDR1 is SGDLS and CDR2 is YYNGEE. CDR3 length: 15 amino acids. Trimming removed 2 bases from V and 4 bases from J, with 12 bases in between. The chain's CDR3 is CASSVAGEDNEKLFF. The CDR3 coding sequence is TGTGCCAGCAGCGTGGCGGGGGAGGATAATGAAAAACTGTTTTTT.

V and J are TRBV19 and TRBJ1-6, with unresolved D. Germline V gene sequence: CDR1 LNHDA, CDR2 SQIVND (reference sequence). The CDR3 is 16 amino acids. V dropped 5 bases and J dropped 7 bases, with 18 bases sitting between them. The CDR3 region is CASSPPAGGRNSPLHF. In DNA, the CDR3 is TGTGCCAGTAGTCCCCCCGCGGGCGGGAGGAATTCACCCCTCCACTTT.

This clone occurred a few times. The chain uses TRBV5-6 and TRBJ2-5, with 9 bases identical to TRBD1. The DNA end lines up better with TRBJ2-7; the J call may be wrong. The CDR3 contains 15 residues. CDR1 and CDR2 (germline): SGHDT, YYEEEE. In DNA form, the CDR3 reads TGTGCCAGCAGCCGGGATCGGACAGGGGCCTACGAGCAGTACTTC. Protein sequence: CASSRDRTGAYEQYF.

This rearrangement joins TRBV30 to TRBJ1-3; D gene unclear. The CDR3 is 13 residues long. Trimming left V 3 bases short and J 3 bases short, with 9 bases between. Germline V gives CDR1 GTSNPN, CDR2 SVGIG (reference sequence). CDR3 nucleotides: TGTGCCTGGAGACACTCAGGTGGAAACACCATATATTTT. Its translation is CAWRHSGGNTIYF. Looking up the rest from reference TRBV30 and TRBJ1-3 gives the full variable domain: SQTIHQWPATLVQPVGSPLSLECTVEGTSNPNLYWYRQAAGRGLQLLFYSVGIGQISSEVPQNLSASRPQDRQFILSSKKLLLSDSGFYLCAWRHSGGNTIYFGEGSWLTVV.

The sample holds a few counts of this clone. This sequence joins TRBV23-1 and TRBJ2-3; D unresolved. TRBV23-1 is treated as an ORF (open reading frame) with a function not yet certain. Trimming took 6 bases from V and 4 from J, leaving 14 bases between them. The CDR3 covers 14 residues. CDR3 in amino acids: CASRLTRSSDTQYF. As DNA, the CDR3 is TGCGCCAGCAGACTAACCCGCAGTTCAGATACGCAGTATTTT.

This clone was observed a few times. The chain is built from TRBV30 and TRBJ2-7; 11 nucleotides agree with TRBD1. Germline V gene data show CDR1 as GTSNPN and CDR2 as SVGIG (reference sequence). The trim removed 7 bases at V and 5 bases at J, leaving 1 base unmatched. This CDR3 contains 11 residues. This CDR3 is CASGQGDEQYF. The CDR3 nucleotides read TGTGCCTCGGGACAGGGGGACGAGCAGTACTTC.

The V call is TRBV5-4, the J call TRBJ2-5, with TRBD1 matching 9 bases. Germline lookup yields CDR1 SGHNT and CDR2 YYREEE (reference sequence). CDR3 length: 15 residues. V shed 2 bases and J 5 bases; nucleotides not matched to a gene: 7. In DNA form, the CDR3 reads TGTGCCAGCAGCTTACGGACAGGGGCAGGGGAGACCCAGTACTTC. It yields the protein CASSLRTGAGETQYF.

The chain has TRBV7-3 and TRBJ2-3; 9 bases agree with TRBD1. V gave up 3 bases and J gave up 5 bases; unmatched junction bases: 3. Germline V lookup: CDR1 SGHTA, CDR2 FQGTGA. The CDR3 runs 14 residues. The CDR3 spells CASSFTGGRDTQYF. The CDR3 region has the DNA TGTGCCAGCAGCTTTACAGGGGGCAGAGATACGCAGTATTTT.

The CDR3 region is CASSDSSSYNSPLHF. The CDR3 DNA reads TGTGCCAGCAGTGATTCGAGCTCCTATAATTCACCCCTCCACTTT. This sequence joins TRBV25-1 and TRBJ1-6; D gene uncertain. V gave up 3 bases and J gave up 0 bases, with 6 bases separating them. Germline CDR1 reads MGHDK; CDR2 reads SYGVNS. This CDR3 spans 15 amino acids.

This clone was recorded a few times. V gene TRBV7-2 combines with J gene TRBJ2-4; a weak D match, TRBD1 (6 bases). The CDR3 contains 16 residues. Trimming pared 4 bases from V and 0 bases from J, leaving 13 bases between. Germline loops: CDR1 SGHTA, CDR2 FQGNSA. The CDR3 here is CASSSGHSLAKNIQYF. The CDR3 nucleotides read TGTGCCAGCAGCTCGGGACACTCTTTAGCCAAAAACATTCAGTACTTC.

This chain connects TRBV7-9 to TRBJ1-6, with 7 nucleotides matching TRBD1. V shed 4 bases, J shed 6 bases, and the junction held 3 bases outside the gene matches. This CDR3 region has 14 residues. Looked up from germline, CDR1 is SEHNR and CDR2 is FQNEAQ (reference sequence). CDR3: CASSSGTVNSPLHF. For the CDR3, the DNA is TGTGCCAGCAGCTCCGGGACAGTTAATTCACCCCTCCACTTT.

This clone was counted only a few times. The chain uses TRBV19 and TRBJ2-5, with TRBD1 matching 8 bases. The V gene end was trimmed by 9 bases and the J gene end by 7 bases; junction bases not matched to a gene: 19. This CDR3 spans 16 amino acids. The germline CDR1 and CDR2 sequences are LNHDA and SQIVND (reference sequence). The CDR3 sequence: CASGFLTDRGTGTQYF. DNA for the CDR3: TGTGCCAGCGGTTTCCTGACCGACAGGGGAACGGGGACCCAGTACTTC.

The V call is TRBV7-8, the J call TRBJ2-5; TRBD1 is a possible D gene (6 bases). The DNA end is a closer match to TRBJ2-7, so the J assignment may be wrong. This CDR3 has 15 amino acids. From germline, CDR1 is SGHVS and CDR2 FQNEAQ. The CDR3 DNA is TGTGCCAGCAGCTTAGCGCAGTACAGGGACTACGAGCAGTACTTC. Translated, it gives CASSLAQYRDYEQYF.

V gene TRBV10-2 combines with J gene TRBJ1-5; 10 bases are shared with TRBD1. The CDR3 runs to 19 residues. Germline lookup yields CDR1 WSHSY and CDR2 SAAADI. V shed 5 bases and J 2 bases; nucleotides not matched to a gene: 15. The CDR3 DNA follows: TGCGCCAGCAGTAACCGGGACAGGGGCGTTTACACGCGCAATCAGCCCCAGCATTTT. Amino acid sequence: CASSNRDRGVYTRNQPQHF.